There are many counts of the clone carrying this TCR beta chain. Its antigen is still unknown. The CDR3 length is 13 residues. Trimming removed 0 bases from V and 5 bases from J, with 7 bases in between. The V gene's germline CDR1 is SGHTA and CDR2 FQGNSA. This entry belongs to a study of T cell repertoires in cytomegalovirus infection. TCRdb ran MiXCR on the reads and lists one entry per CDR3 protein. The repertoire holds 640,000 or so distinct CDR3 sequences, about 30% seen once, with roughly 18% in the top ten. The sequenced sample was cultured PBMCs, obtained from culture after CMV antigen stimulation. V is TRBV7-2 and J is TRBJ1-2; D unclear. The receptor comes from a human donor in good health (CMV status not recorded). Some clones in this sample may be carry-over from other donors' samples. The CDR3 loop reads CASSLAVGYGYTF. CDR3 sequence (DNA): TGTGCCAGCAGCTTAGCGGTTGGTTATGGCTACACCTTC. The entire variable domain, with the rest obtained from reference TRBV7-2 and TRBJ1-2, is as follows: GAGVSQSPSNKVTEKGKDVELRCDPISGHTALYWYRQSLGQGLEFLIYFQGNSAPDKSGLPSDRFSAERTGGSVSTLTIQRTQQEDSAVYLCASSLAVGYGYTFGSGTRLTVV.